The T cell receptor beta chain under discussion was sequenced for a study of blood T cell repertoires in COVID-19. Study information: Recovery meant two consecutive negative NP/OP PCR tests, professional clearance, or resolved symptoms. Acute-phase and convalescent COVID-19 samples originated in the United States, Italy and Spain.

The authors' processing: Amplification of reference gene primers provided the estimated nucleated cell counts. The method was immunoSEQ multiplex PCR; TCRdb's version includes in-frame clones alone and lacks a portion of them. The DNA was the basis for D and trimming; V, J and clone size are from that table. The data contain approximately 190,000 clones, about 88% of them seen just once; the ten biggest clones take up just under 25%. From germline, CDR1 is ENHRY and CDR2 SYGVKD. V shed 2 bases, J shed 2 bases, and the junction held 8 bases outside the gene matches. This CDR3 comprises 16 residues. This chain uses TRBV10-3 with TRBJ1-2; 7 bases agree with TRBD1. The receptor comes from a woman in her 40s in a cohort exposed to, infected with or recovered from COVID-19 (not recorded which). Material for sequencing was PBMCs or T cells enriched from blood (not recorded which). CDR3 amino acids: CAISEAPGQPNYGYTF. The CDR3 DNA reads TGTGCCATCAGTGAGGCTCCGGGACAGCCAAACTATGGCTACACCTTC.